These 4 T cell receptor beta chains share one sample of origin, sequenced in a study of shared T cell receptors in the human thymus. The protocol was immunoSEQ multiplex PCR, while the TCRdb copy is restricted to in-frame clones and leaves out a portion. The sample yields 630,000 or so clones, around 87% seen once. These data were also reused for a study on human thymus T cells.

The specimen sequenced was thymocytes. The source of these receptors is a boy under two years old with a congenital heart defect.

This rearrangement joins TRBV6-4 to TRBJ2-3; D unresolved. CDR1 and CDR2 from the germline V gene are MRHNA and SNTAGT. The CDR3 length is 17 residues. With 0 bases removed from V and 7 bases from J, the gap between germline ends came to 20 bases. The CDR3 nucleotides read TGTGCCAGCAGTGACTCGGCTGACTGCCCCCTTGGAAATACGCAGTATTTT. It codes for CASSDSADCPLGNTQYF.

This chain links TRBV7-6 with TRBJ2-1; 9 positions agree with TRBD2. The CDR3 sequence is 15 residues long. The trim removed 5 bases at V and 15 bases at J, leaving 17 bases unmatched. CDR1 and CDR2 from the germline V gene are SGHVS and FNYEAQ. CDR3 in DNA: TGTGCCAGCAGCGCAAGGGGAGGGCGGGAGGGCCATTGGTTCTTC. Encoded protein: CASSARGGREGHWFF.

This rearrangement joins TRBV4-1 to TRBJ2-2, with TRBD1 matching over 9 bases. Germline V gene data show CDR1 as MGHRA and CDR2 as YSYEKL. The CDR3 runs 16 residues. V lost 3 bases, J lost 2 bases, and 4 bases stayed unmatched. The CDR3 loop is CASSQLTGGNTGELFF. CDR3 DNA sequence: TGCGCCAGCAGCCAGCTGACAGGGGGTAACACCGGGGAGCTGTTTTTT.

For the CDR3, the DNA is TGTGCCAGCAGCTGCCGGGGGTATGGCTACACCTTC. Its translation is CASSCRGYGYTF. This chain links TRBV5-4 with TRBJ1-2; TRBD1 is a possible D gene (5 bases). This CDR3 comprises 12 residues. Trimming shortened V by 3 bases and J by 5 bases, and 8 bases separated the two germline ends. CDR1 is SGHNT and CDR2 is YYREEE in the germline V gene (reference sequence).